What follows are 23 T cell receptor beta chains derived from one specimen sequenced in a study of OX40 agonist ivuxolimab in advanced cancers. The repertoire was sequenced with immunoSEQ multiplex PCR; TCRdb's copy has only in-frame clones and lacks some. The sample has 50,000 to 75,000 clones, roughly 90% seen once. Source: CD4+ or CD8+ T cells sorted from blood, taken in a trial of the OX40 agonist ivuxolimab. The receptor set was obtained from an adult with an advanced solid tumor such as melanoma, head and neck, liver or kidney cancer.

The chain recombines TRBV10-1 with TRBJ2-3, with 11 bases fitting TRBD2. Per germline, CDR1 WNHNN and CDR2 SYGVQD (reference sequence). V trimming: 5 bases; J trimming: 2 bases; junction bases outside the gene matches: 3. This CDR3 region has 15 residues. The CDR3 is CASSRLAGLTDTQYF. CDR3 DNA: TGCGCCAGCAGTCGACTAGCGGGGCTCACAGATACGCAGTATTTT.

This clone has only a few counts. V and J are TRBV6-6 and TRBJ1-2; D remains unclear. The CDR3 totals 9 residues. Trimming shortened V by 7 bases and J by 8 bases, and 5 bases separated the two germline ends. From germline, CDR1 is MNHNY and CDR2 SVGAGI (reference sequence). The CDR3 loop reads CASTGGYTF. The CDR3 DNA sequence: TGTGCCAGCACGGGAGGCTACACCTTC.

This clone occurred once. The V and J genes are TRBV5-1 and TRBJ1-2; no reliable D call. Deletions cut 0 bases from V and 6 bases from J, with 12 bases between. CDR3 length equals 14 residues. Looked up from germline, CDR1 is SGHRS and CDR2 is YFSETQ. DNA of the CDR3: TGCGCCAGCAGCTTGGGCGGGGATATAGATGGCTACACCTTC. As protein: CASSLGGDIDGYTF.

V and J are TRBV7-9 and TRBJ2-2, with 8 bases aligning to TRBD2. The J segment lost 1 base and the V segment lost 5 bases, leaving 9 bases of the junction unmatched. CDR1 is SEHNR, CDR2 FQNEAQ, per germline (reference sequence). The CDR3 runs to 17 residues. CDR3 in amino acids: CASSPSGLVMNTGELFF. CDR3 bases: TGTGCCAGCAGCCCCTCGGGACTAGTTATGAACACCGGGGAGCTGTTTTTT.

This rearrangement joins TRBV7-8 to TRBJ2-7; TRBD2 aligns across 11 bases. V trimming: 6 bases; J trimming: 5 bases; junction bases outside the gene matches: 12. The CDR3 is 16 amino acids. Looked up from germline, CDR1 is SGHVS and CDR2 is FQNEAQ. CDR3 nucleotides: TGTGCCAGCAGACTACTACCAACTAGCGGGAGTGACGAGCAGTACTTC. Residues: CASRLLPTSGSDEQYF.

The chain combines TRBV30 with TRBJ1-2; D is uncertain. CDR3 length equals 13 residues. V lost 8 bases and J 10 bases, leaving 23 bases between the germline ends. Germline CDR1 GTSNPN, CDR2 SVGIG (reference sequence). The CDR3 sequence: CAGSFLPGIAYTF. The DNA for the CDR3 is TGTGCCGGAAGCTTCCTGCCCGGGATAGCCTACACCTTC.

The rearrangement uses TRBV2 and TRBJ1-5; D unclear. This CDR3 has 12 residues. The ends were cut back, 8 bases at V and 9 bases at J, with 14 bases in the middle. Germline V gene sequence: CDR1 SNHLY, CDR2 FYNNEI. In DNA form, the CDR3 reads TGTGCCAGCCGCCCCGAGATGGGGCCCCAGCATTTT. Encoded protein: CASRPEMGPQHF.

This chain uses TRBV5-4 with TRBJ1-5; D gene ambiguous. This CDR3 contains 14 residues. Trimming shortened V by 3 bases and J by 7 bases, and 14 bases separated the two germline ends. Germline V gene sequence: CDR1 SGHNT, CDR2 YYREEE (reference sequence). CDR3 DNA sequence: TGTGCCAGCAGCTCCGACTGGCTCGGGCAGCCCCAGCATTTT. Protein sequence: CASSSDWLGQPQHF.

V is TRBV28 and J is TRBJ2-7; the D is unclear. This CDR3 region has 14 residues. The V end lost 6 bases, the J end lost 2 bases, and 14 bases lay between the germline ends. Germline CDR1 reads MDHEN; CDR2 reads SYDVKM. The CDR3 protein is CASSRPTVTYEQYF. The DNA for the CDR3 is TGTGCCAGCAGCCGACCTACCGTAACCTACGAGCAGTACTTC.

V and J are TRBV2 and TRBJ2-3, with TRBD1 as a possible D gene (6 bases). V was clipped by 6 bases and J by 2 bases, with 12 bases between them. Germline CDR1 SNHLY, CDR2 FYNNEI. The CDR3 is 14 amino acids. CDR3 DNA sequence: TGTGCCAGCAGGGATTACAGGGACACAGATACGCAGTATTTT. Residues: CASRDYRDTDTQYF.

The rearrangement joins TRBV5-8 to TRBJ2-7; D is perhaps TRBD1 (7 bases). The V end lost 4 bases, the J end lost 2 bases, and 13 bases lay between the germline ends. Germline-derived CDR1 and CDR2 are SGHTS and YDEGEE. The CDR3 totals 14 residues. The CDR3 protein is CASSLQGRTYEQYF. The CDR3 nucleotides read TGTGCCAGCAGCCTACAGGGGAGGACCTACGAGCAGTACTTC.

The gene calls are TRBV7-9 and TRBJ2-7; D is possibly TRBD2 (6 bases). V lost 1 base and J lost 1, with 8 bases in between. The germline gives CDR1 SEHNR, CDR2 FQNEAQ (reference sequence). CDR3 length: 14 amino acids. The CDR3: CASSLGGTSYEQYF. In DNA form, the CDR3 reads TGTGCCAGCAGCTTAGGCGGGACTTCCTACGAGCAGTACTTC.

The chain joins TRBV7-9 to TRBJ2-5; TRBD2 is a possible D gene (6 bases). The CDR3 spans 13 residues. With 4 bases removed from V and 7 bases from J, the gap between germline ends came to 13 bases. Looked up from germline, CDR1 is SEHNR and CDR2 is FQNEAQ (reference sequence). The CDR3 DNA reads as TGTGCCAGCAGCTCAGAAGCGGGTGGGACCCAGTACTTC. This codes for CASSSEAGGTQYF.

The chain employs TRBV28 and TRBJ2-6, with D hard to call. This CDR3 is built from 14 residues. Germline-derived CDR1 and CDR2 are MDHEN and SYDVKM. Trimming shortened V by 7 bases and J by 0 bases, and 7 bases separated the two germline ends. CDR3 loop: CASKMNSGANVLTF. DNA for the CDR3: TGTGCCAGCAAAATGAACTCTGGGGCCAACGTCCTGACTTTC.

V usage is TRBV15 and J usage is TRBJ2-2, with 10 bases matching TRBD2. Unmatched junction bases numbered 8, after V lost 6 bases and J lost 4 bases. Per the germline V gene, CDR1 is LNHNV and CDR2 is YYDKDF (reference sequence). The CDR3 consists of 16 residues. The DNA of the CDR3 is TGTGCCACCAGAAAGCGGGGGGGCCAAAGCACCGGGGAGCTGTTTTTT. It translates to CATRKRGGQSTGELFF.

This chain joins TRBV9 and TRBJ1-4; 9 bases line up with TRBD1. This CDR3 has 15 amino acids. Unmatched junction bases numbered 7, after V lost 4 bases and J lost 6 bases. CDR1 is SGDLS and CDR2 is YYNGEE in the germline V gene. For the CDR3, the DNA is TGTGCCAGCAGCTTTTCGGGGACAGGGCATGAAAAACTGTTTTTT. As protein: CASSFSGTGHEKLFF.

The V gene is TRBV6-1, the J gene TRBJ1-2; 10 nucleotides agree with TRBD1. Germline V gene sequence: CDR1 MNHNS, CDR2 SASEGT. Trimming cost V 3 bases and J 2 bases; bases outside gene matches: 6. The CDR3 contains 16 residues. The chain's CDR3 is CASSEFRGQGNYGYTF. The CDR3 coding sequence is TGTGCCAGCAGTGAGTTTCGGGGACAGGGGAACTATGGCTACACCTTC.

This clone appeared a single time. In DNA, the CDR3 is TGTGCCAGCAGTGATGGAGGGACAGCGTACCAAGAGACCCAGTACTTC. Translation gives CASSDGGTAYQETQYF. The chain links TRBV6-1 to TRBJ2-5; D might be TRBD1 (7 bases). This CDR3 is built from 16 residues. Germline V CDR1 and CDR2: MNHNS, SASEGT. V lost 3 bases and J lost 0, with 14 bases in between.

There are a few counts of this clone. This chain joins TRBV19 and TRBJ1-2; no clear D. Germline CDR1 reads LNHDA; CDR2 reads SQIVND (reference sequence). This CDR3 region has 16 residues. V shed 5 bases and J shed 3 bases, with 19 bases lying between them. In DNA form, the CDR3 reads TGTGCCAGTAGTGGTATAACTGGCCTTATTGACTATGGCTACACCTTC. The encoded protein is CASSGITGLIDYGYTF.

Worth noting for this clone: Other DNA sequences in the same sample also yield this CDR3. The rearrangement uses TRBV5-4 and TRBJ2-6; the D gene is possibly TRBD2 (5 bases). This CDR3 spans 15 amino acids. Germline loops: CDR1 SGHNT, CDR2 YYREEE (reference sequence). Trimming removed 1 base from V and 0 bases from J, with 5 bases in between. In nucleotides, the CDR3 is TGTGCCAGCAGCTTGCGGGACTCTGGGGCCAACGTCCTGACTTTC. Its translation is CASSLRDSGANVLTF. Full variable domain (missing parts from reference TRBV5-4 and TRBJ2-6): ETGVTQSPTHLIKTRGQQVTLRCSSQSGHNTVSWYQQALGQGPQFIFQYYREEENGRGNFPPRFSGLQFPNYSSELNVNALELDDSALYLCASSLRDSGANVLTFGAGSRLTVL.

Details on this clone: The germline gene is not matched at one end of the junction; a read error may be the cause. V usage is TRBV14 and J usage is TRBJ2-7; D remains unclear. This CDR3 has 15 amino acids. CDR1 is SGHDN, CDR2 FVKESK, per germline. CDR3 bases: TGTGCCAGCAGCCAAGTAAGACTCTTGCCCTATGAGCAGTACTTC. Residues: CASSQVRLLPYEQYF.

The rearrangement uses TRBV14 and TRBJ2-3; 9 nucleotides agree with TRBD2. Germline V gives CDR1 SGHDN, CDR2 FVKESK. V lost 0 bases and J lost 5; bases outside the gene matches: 3. CDR3 size: 15 residues. CDR3 protein: CASSQDMRGGDTQYF. The DNA of the CDR3 is TGTGCCAGCAGCCAAGATATGCGGGGGGGAGATACGCAGTATTTT.

The chain carries TRBV7-8 and TRBJ2-5; D is possibly TRBD2 (6 bases). Trimming took 5 bases from V and 5 from J, leaving 18 bases between them. The CDR3 sequence is 15 residues long. Germline V gene sequence: CDR1 SGHVS, CDR2 FQNEAQ. In DNA form, the CDR3 reads TGTGCCAGCAGCCCTGAGCTAGGACGGGGGGAGACCCAGTACTTC. Translating gives CASSPELGRGETQYF.